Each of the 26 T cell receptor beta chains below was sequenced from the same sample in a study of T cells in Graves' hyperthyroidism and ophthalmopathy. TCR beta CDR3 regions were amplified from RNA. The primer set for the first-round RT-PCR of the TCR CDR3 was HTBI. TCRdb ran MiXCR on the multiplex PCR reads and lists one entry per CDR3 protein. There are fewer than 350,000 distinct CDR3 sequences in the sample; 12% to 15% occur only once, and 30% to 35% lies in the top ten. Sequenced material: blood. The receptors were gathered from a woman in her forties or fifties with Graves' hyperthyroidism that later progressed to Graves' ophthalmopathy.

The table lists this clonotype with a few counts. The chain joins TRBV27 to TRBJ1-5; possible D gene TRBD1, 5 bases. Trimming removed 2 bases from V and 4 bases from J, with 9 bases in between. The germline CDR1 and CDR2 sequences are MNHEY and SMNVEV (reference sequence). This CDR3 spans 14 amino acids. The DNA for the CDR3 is TGTGCCAGCAGTTTAAAAGGGGTTAATCAGCCCCAGCATTTT. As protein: CASSLKGVNQPQHF.

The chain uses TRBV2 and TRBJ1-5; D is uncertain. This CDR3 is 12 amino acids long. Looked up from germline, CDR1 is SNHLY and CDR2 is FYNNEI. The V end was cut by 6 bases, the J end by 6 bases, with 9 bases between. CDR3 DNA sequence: TGTGCCAGCAGGGATAGCGGTCAGCCCCAGCATTTT. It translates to CASRDSGQPQHF.

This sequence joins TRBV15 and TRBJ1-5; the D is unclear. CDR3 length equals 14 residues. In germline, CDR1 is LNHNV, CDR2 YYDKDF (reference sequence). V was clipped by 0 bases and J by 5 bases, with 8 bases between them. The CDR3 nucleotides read TGTGCCACCAGCAGAGATGAACCCGATCAGCCCCAGCATTTT. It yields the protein CATSRDEPDQPQHF.

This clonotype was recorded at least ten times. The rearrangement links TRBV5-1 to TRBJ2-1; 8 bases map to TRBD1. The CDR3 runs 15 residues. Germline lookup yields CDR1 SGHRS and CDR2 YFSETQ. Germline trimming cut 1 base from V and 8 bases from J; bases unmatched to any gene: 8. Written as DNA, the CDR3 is TGCGCCAGCAGCTTGTTAAGGCAGGGGGCTGATGAGCAGTTCTTC. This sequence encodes CASSLLRQGADEQFF.

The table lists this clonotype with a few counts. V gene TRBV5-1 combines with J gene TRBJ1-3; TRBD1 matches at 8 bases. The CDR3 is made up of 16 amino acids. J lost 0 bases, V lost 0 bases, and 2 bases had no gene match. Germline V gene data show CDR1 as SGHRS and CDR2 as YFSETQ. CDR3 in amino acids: CASSLGQGASGNTIYF. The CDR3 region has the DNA TGCGCCAGCAGCTTGGGGCAGGGGGCCTCTGGAAACACCATATATTTT.

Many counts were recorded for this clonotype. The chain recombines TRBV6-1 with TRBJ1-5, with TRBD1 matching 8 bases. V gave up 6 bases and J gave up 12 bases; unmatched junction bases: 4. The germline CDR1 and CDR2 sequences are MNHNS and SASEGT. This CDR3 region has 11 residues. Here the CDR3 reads CASRYGQGQHF. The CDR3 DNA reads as TGTGCCAGCAGGTACGGACAGGGCCAGCATTTT.

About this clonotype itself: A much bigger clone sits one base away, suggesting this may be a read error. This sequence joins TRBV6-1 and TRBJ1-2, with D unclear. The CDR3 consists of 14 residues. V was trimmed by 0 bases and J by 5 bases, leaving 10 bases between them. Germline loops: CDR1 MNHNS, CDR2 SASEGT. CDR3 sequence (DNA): TGTGCCAGCAGTGAAGCTTCGGAGGAATATGGCTACACCTTC. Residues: CASSEASEEYGYTF.

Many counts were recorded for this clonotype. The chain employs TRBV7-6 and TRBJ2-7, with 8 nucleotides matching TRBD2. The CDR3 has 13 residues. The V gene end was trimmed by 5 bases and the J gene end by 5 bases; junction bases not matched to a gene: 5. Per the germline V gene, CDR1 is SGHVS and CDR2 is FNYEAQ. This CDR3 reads CASSRRLANEQYF. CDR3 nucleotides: TGTGCCAGCAGCCGTAGACTAGCGAACGAGCAGTACTTC.

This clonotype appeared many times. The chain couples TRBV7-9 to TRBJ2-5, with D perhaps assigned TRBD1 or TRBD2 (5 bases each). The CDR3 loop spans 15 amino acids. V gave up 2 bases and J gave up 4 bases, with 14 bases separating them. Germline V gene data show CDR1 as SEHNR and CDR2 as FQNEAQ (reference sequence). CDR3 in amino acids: CASSLSSGSPETQYF. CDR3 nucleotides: TGTGCCAGCAGCTTATCGTCAGGGAGTCCAGAGACCCAGTACTTC.

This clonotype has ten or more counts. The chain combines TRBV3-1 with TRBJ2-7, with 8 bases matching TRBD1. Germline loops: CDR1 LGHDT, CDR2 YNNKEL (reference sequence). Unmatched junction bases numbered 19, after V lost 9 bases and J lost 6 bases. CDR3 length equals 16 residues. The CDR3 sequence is CARKPSPDRAGGEQYF. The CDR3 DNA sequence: TGTGCCAGAAAGCCAAGTCCGGACAGGGCCGGGGGCGAGCAGTACTTC.

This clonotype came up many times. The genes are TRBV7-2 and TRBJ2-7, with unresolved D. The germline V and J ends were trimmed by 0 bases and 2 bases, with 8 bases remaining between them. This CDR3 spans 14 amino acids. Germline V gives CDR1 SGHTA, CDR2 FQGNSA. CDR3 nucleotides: TGTGCCAGCAGCTTAGCGCAGACTGCCTACGAGCAGTACTTC. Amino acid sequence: CASSLAQTAYEQYF.

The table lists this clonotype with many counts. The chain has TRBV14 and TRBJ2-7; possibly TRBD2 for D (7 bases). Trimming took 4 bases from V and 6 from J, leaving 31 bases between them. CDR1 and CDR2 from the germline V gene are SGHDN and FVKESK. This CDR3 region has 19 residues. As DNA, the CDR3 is TGTGCCAGCAGCCTCCACGGAACCTGGGGGGGCGCGACTTTTGGCGAGCAGTACTTC. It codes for CASSLHGTWGGATFGEQYF.

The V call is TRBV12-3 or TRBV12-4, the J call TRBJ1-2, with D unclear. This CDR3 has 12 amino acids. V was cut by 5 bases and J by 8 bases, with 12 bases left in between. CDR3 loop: CASSAWVSGYTF. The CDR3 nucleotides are TGTGCCAGCAGTGCCTGGGTCTCAGGCTACACCTTC.

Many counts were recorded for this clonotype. This chain's CDR3 is CSVSGQGGTEAFF. DNA for the CDR3: TGCAGCGTTTCGGGACAGGGAGGGACTGAAGCTTTCTTT. This chain uses TRBV29-1 with TRBJ1-1; the match to TRBD1 covers 9 bases. After removal of 5 bases from V and 5 bases from J, the junction contained 6 bases not matched to a gene. Germline lookup yields CDR1 SQVTM and CDR2 ANQGSEA. There are 13 residues in the CDR3.

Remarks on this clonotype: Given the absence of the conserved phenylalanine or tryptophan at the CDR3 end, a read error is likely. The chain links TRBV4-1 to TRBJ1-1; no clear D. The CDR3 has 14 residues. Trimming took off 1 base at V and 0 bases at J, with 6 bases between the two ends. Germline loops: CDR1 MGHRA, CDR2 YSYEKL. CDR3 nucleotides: TGCGCCAGCAGCCAAGGGGAAATGAACACTGAAGCTTTCCTT. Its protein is CASSQGEMNTEAFL.

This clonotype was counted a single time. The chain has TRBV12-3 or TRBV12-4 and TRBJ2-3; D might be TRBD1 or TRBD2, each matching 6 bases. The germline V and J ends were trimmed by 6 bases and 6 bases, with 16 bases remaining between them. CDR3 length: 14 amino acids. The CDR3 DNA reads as TGTGCCAGCAGCCCTAGGGGGGCGTATGATACGCAGTATTTT. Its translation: CASSPRGAYDTQYF.

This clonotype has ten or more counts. The CDR3 sequence is CSVQTGNTEAFF. Here the CDR3 DNA reads TGCAGCGTGCAGACAGGGAACACTGAAGCTTTCTTT. V and J are TRBV29-1 and TRBJ1-1, with D possibly TRBD1 on 6 matching bases. CDR3 length equals 12 residues. In germline, CDR1 is SQVTM, CDR2 ANQGSEA. V was cut by 6 bases and J by 1 base, with 9 bases left in between.

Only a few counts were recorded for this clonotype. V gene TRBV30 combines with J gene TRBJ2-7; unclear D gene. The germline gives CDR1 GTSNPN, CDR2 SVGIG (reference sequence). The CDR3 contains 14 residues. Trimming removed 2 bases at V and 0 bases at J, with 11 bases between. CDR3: CAWSTPVNSYEQYF. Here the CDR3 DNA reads TGTGCCTGGAGTACACCGGTCAACTCCTACGAGCAGTACTTC.

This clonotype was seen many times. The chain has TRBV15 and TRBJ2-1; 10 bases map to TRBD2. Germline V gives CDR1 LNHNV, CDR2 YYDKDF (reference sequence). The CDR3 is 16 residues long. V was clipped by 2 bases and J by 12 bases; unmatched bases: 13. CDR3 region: CATSRPLAGERTRQFF. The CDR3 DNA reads TGTGCCACCAGCAGACCTCTAGCGGGAGAAAGAACAAGGCAGTTCTTC.

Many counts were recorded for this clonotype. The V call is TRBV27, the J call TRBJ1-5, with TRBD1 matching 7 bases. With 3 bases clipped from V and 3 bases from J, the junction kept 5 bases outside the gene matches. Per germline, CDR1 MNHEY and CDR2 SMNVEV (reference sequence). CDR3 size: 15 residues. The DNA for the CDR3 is TGTGCCAGCAGTTTGGGCAGGGGGTACAATCAGCCCCAGCATTTT. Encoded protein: CASSLGRGYNQPQHF.

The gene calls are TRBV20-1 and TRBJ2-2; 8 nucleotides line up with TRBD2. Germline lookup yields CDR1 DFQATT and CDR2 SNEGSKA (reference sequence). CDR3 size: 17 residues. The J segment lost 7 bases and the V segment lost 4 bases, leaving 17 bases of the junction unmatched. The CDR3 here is CSATTPMGLGRGGELFF. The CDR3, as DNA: TGCAGTGCTACCACACCGATGGGACTAGGGAGGGGCGGGGAGCTGTTTTTT.

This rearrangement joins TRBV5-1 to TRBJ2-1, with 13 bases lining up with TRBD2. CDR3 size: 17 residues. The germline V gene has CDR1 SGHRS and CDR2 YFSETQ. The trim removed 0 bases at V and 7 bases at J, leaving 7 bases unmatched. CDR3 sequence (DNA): TGCGCCAGCAGCTTGGCCGCGAGACTAGCGGGAGGAAATGAGCAGTTCTTC. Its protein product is CASSLAARLAGGNEQFF.

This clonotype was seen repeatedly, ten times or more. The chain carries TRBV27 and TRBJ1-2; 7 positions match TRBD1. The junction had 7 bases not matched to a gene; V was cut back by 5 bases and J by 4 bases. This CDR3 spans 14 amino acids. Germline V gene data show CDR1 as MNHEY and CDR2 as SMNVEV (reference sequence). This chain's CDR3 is CASSEQGPSYGYTF. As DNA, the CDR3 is TGTGCCAGCAGTGAACAGGGGCCATCCTATGGCTACACCTTC.

The DNA of the CDR3 is TGTGCCATCAGGACCCGACAGGGGAGAGCCGGGGAGCTGTTTTTT. Amino acids: CAIRTRQGRAGELFF. The V call is TRBV10-3, the J call TRBJ2-2; 8 bases agree with TRBD1. Unmatched junction bases numbered 9, after V lost 6 bases and J lost 6 bases. This CDR3 is 15 amino acids long. Germline CDR1 reads ENHRY; CDR2 reads SYGVKD.

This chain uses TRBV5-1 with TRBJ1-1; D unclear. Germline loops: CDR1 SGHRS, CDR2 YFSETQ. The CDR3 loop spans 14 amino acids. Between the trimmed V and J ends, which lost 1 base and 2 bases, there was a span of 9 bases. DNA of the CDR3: TGCGCCAGCAGCTTGCAGGAACCAAACACTGAAGCTTTCTTT. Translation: CASSLQEPNTEAFF.

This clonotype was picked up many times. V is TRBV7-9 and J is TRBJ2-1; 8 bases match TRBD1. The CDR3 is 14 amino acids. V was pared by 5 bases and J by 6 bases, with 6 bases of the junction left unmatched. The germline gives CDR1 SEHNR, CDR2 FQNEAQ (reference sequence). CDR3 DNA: TGTGCCAGCAGCCCCCCGGACAGGGTCAATGAGCAGTTCTTC. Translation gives CASSPPDRVNEQFF.